One sample yielded the 30 T cell receptor beta chains listed below, sequenced in a study of patients and donors after allogeneic stem cell transplantation. Each CDR3 protein is one row after TCRdb ran MiXCR on the RT-PCR reads. The data show several hundred distinct CDR3 sequences, more than 20% seen once. The sequencing input was blood, either unsorted or a sorted T cell fraction (not recorded which). These receptors were collected from a human donor who was either an allogeneic HSCT recipient or a stem cell or donor lymphocyte infusion donor (not recorded which). It is not recorded whose cells these are; they may come from a transplant donor.

The chain has TRBV12-5 and TRBJ1-2; D uncertain. The CDR3 has 12 amino acids. V shed 3 bases and J shed 4 bases, with 6 bases lying between them. Germline V lookup: CDR1 LGHNT, CDR2 FRNRAP. The CDR3 reads CASGFSGYGYTF. The CDR3 bases are TGTGCTAGTGGTTTTTCGGGCTATGGCTACACCTTC.

By share, this clonotype counts as large. The chain is built from TRBV7-2 and TRBJ2-3; 10 nucleotides line up with TRBD2. The CDR3 loop spans 17 amino acids. In germline, CDR1 is SGHTA, CDR2 FQGNSA. V trimming: 0 bases; J trimming: 1 base; junction bases outside the gene matches: 4. The CDR3 region is CASSLAVAGGRTDTQYF. CDR3 bases: TGTGCCAGCAGCTTAGCGGTAGCGGGGGGTCGCACAGATACGCAGTATTTT.

The chain recombines TRBV5-8 with TRBJ2-7, with TRBD2 as a possible D gene (5 bases). This CDR3 comprises 13 residues. Germline lookup yields CDR1 SGHTS and CDR2 YDEGEE. V dropped 4 bases and J dropped 1 base, with 9 bases sitting between them. The CDR3 DNA reads TGTGCCAGCAGCCGATCGGGGTCCTACGAGCAGTACTTC. Translating it yields CASSRSGSYEQYF. Full variable domain (rest looked up from reference TRBV5-8 and TRBJ2-7): EAGVTQSPTHLIKTRGQQATLRCSPISGHTSVYWYQQALGLGLQFLLWYDEGEERNRGNFPPRFSGRQFPNYSSELNVNALELEDSALYLCASSRSGSYEQYFGPGTRLTVT.

The gene calls are TRBV5-1 and TRBJ1-6; D uncertain. The germline gives CDR1 SGHRS, CDR2 YFSETQ. Trimming stripped 4 bases from V and 12 bases from J, with 14 bases between. The CDR3 is 13 residues long. The CDR3 coding sequence is TGCGCCAGCAGCCTGGAAGGAGCAGTACCCCTCCACTTT. It yields the protein CASSLEGAVPLHF. The full variable domain, its missing parts supplied by reference TRBV5-1 and TRBJ1-6, is KAGVTQTPRYLIKTRGQQVTLSCSPISGHRSVSWYQQTPGQGLQFLFEYFSETQRNKGNFPGRFSGRQFSNSRSEMNVSTLELGDSALYLCASSLEGAVPLHFGNGTRLTVT.

This clonotype came up a few times. The J gene is TRBJ1-2, the V gene TRBV12-3 or TRBV12-4; a weak D match, TRBD1 (5 bases). The germline V and J ends were trimmed by 6 bases and 1 base, with 12 bases remaining between them. The CDR3 runs 14 residues. CDR3: CASSDSYVNYGYTF. The CDR3 DNA reads as TGTGCCAGCAGCGACAGTTACGTTAACTATGGCTACACCTTC.

In its sample, this clonotype ranks as large. V is TRBV12-2 and J is TRBJ1-1; the DNA was not compared with TRBD1, the D call given in the table. TRBV12-2 is a pseudogene locus. The CDR3 is 19 residues long. CDR3 DNA: TGTGCAAGTCGCTCCCCCTGGAGGAGAAGTTGGGAGAAGGGGGCTGAAGCTTTCTTT. Protein sequence: CASRSPWRRSWEKGAEAFF.

V is TRBV29-1 and J is TRBJ1-1; no clear D. This CDR3 has 15 amino acids. CDR1 is SQVTM, CDR2 ANQGSEA, per germline. Deletions cut 4 bases from V and 3 bases from J, with 18 bases between. The CDR3 nucleotides read TGCAGCGTTGGCATGGACCAAGGAAGGGACACTGAAGCTTTCTTT. Its protein is CSVGMDQGRDTEAFF.

The sample holds a few counts of this clonotype. This chain links TRBV2 with TRBJ1-2, with D possibly being TRBD1 (5 bases). Germline V gene sequence: CDR1 SNHLY, CDR2 FYNNEI. This CDR3 has 14 amino acids. V lost 7 bases and J lost 7, with 19 bases in between. The CDR3: CASIATAFPPGYTF. In DNA form, the CDR3 reads TGTGCCAGCATAGCGACAGCCTTCCCCCCTGGCTACACCTTC.

This clonotype was seen only a few times. The gene calls are TRBV19 and TRBJ1-1, with 7 bases that match TRBD1. This CDR3 has 13 residues. The germline V gene has CDR1 LNHDA and CDR2 SQIVND (reference sequence). V lost 9 bases to trimming and J lost 7 bases; unmatched junction nucleotides: 11. CDR3 loop: CASPGGALGEAFF. The CDR3 DNA reads TGTGCCAGCCCAGGGGGGGCCCTCGGTGAAGCTTTCTTT. The variable domain in full, with the rest retrieved from reference TRBV19 and TRBJ1-1, is DGGITQSPKYLFRKEGQNVTLSCEQNLNHDAMYWYRQDPGQGLRLIYYSQIVNDFQKGDIAEGYSVSREKKESFPLTVTSAQKNPTAFYLCASPGGALGEAFFGQGTRLTVV.

This clonotype was seen more than once but under ten times. The CDR3 region has the DNA TGTGCCAGCAGTCGAATAACCTACGAGCAGTACTTC. Protein sequence: CASSRITYEQYF. The chain uses TRBV12-3 or TRBV12-4 and TRBJ2-7; D gene uncertain. The CDR3 contains 12 residues. The V gene lost 5 bases and the J gene lost 2 bases, with 7 bases spanning the gap.

This sequence joins TRBV10-1 and TRBJ2-5; 10 bases fit TRBD1. Germline CDR1 reads WNHNN; CDR2 reads SYGVQD (reference sequence). The length of the CDR3 is 15 residues. V was clipped by 4 bases and J by 7 bases; unmatched bases: 9. CDR3: CASSAGTGVQATQYF. As DNA, the CDR3 is TGCGCCAGCAGTGCCGGGACAGGGGTTCAGGCGACCCAGTACTTC.

The rearrangement uses TRBV5-1 and TRBJ1-5; 8 bases agree with TRBD1. Germline-derived CDR1 and CDR2 are SGHRS and YFSETQ. The trim removed 4 bases at V and 2 bases at J, leaving 11 bases unmatched. There are 17 residues in the CDR3. The CDR3 loop reads CASSPGQGPGGNQPQHF. The CDR3 DNA reads TGCGCCAGCAGCCCAGGACAGGGTCCGGGGGGCAATCAGCCCCAGCATTTT.

This clonotype was observed a few times. The chain recombines TRBV6-5 with TRBJ1-2; D is undetermined. Germline V gene lookup returns CDR1 MNHEY and CDR2 SVGAGI. This CDR3 spans 13 amino acids. Trimming shortened V by 0 bases and J by 7 bases, and 9 bases separated the two germline ends. CDR3 DNA sequence: TGTGCCAGCAGTTACTCGAGGGCCGGTGGCTACACCTTC. This gives the protein CASSYSRAGGYTF.

This clonotype has just a few counts. J is TRBJ2-4 and V is TRBV7-2; D gene unclear. The CDR3 is made up of 16 amino acids. The V end lost 0 bases, the J end lost 1 base, and 10 bases lay between the germline ends. The germline CDR1 and CDR2 sequences are SGHTA and FQGNSA. CDR3 amino acids: CASSLAPRVAKNIQYF. CDR3 sequence (DNA): TGTGCCAGCAGCTTAGCCCCACGTGTGGCCAAAAACATTCAGTACTTC.

This clonotype occurred a few times. The chain combines TRBV4-2 with TRBJ2-3, with no clear D. The CDR3 loop spans 13 amino acids. Germline V lookup: CDR1 LGHNA, CDR2 YNFKEQ. V shed 0 bases and J shed 5 bases, with 6 bases lying between them. The CDR3 nucleotides are TGTGCCAGCAGCCAAGAACGGTTAGATACGCAGTATTTT. It translates to CASSQERLDTQYF.

The rearrangement links TRBV30 to TRBJ1-1; perhaps TRBD1 as D (6 bases). The CDR3 covers 13 residues. Germline values: CDR1 GTSNPN, CDR2 SVGIG (reference sequence). The V and J ends lost 3 bases and 7 bases respectively, with 15 bases between them. CDR3 DNA: TGTGCCTGGAGGAGGATACAGGGATATGAAGCTTTCTTT. This translates into CAWRRIQGYEAFF.

This clonotype has more than one count but fewer than ten. This rearrangement joins TRBV12-3 or TRBV12-4 to TRBJ1-1; D is uncertain. CDR3 size: 13 residues. Trimming stripped 6 bases from V and 5 bases from J, with 13 bases between. The CDR3 is CASSPGRGTEAFF. CDR3 DNA sequence: TGTGCCAGCAGCCCCGGACGAGGAACTGAAGCTTTCTTT.

The chain employs TRBV6-4 and TRBJ2-2; D gene unclear. V was cut by 5 bases and J by 0 bases, with 7 bases left in between. The CDR3 has 14 residues. The germline V gene has CDR1 MRHNA and CDR2 SNTAGT. The CDR3 region has the DNA TGTGCCAGCAGTTTGGAGTCGAACACCGGGGAGCTGTTTTTT. As protein: CASSLESNTGELFF.

J is TRBJ2-1 and V is TRBV2; either TRBD1 or TRBD2 may supply D (6 bases each). This CDR3 has 13 residues. Germline CDR1 is SNHLY and CDR2 is FYNNEI. V dropped 5 bases and J dropped 6 bases, with 11 bases sitting between them. This chain's CDR3 is CASSSGGRNEQFF. DNA of the CDR3: TGTGCCAGCAGTTCCGGGGGCCGCAATGAGCAGTTCTTC.

The chain joins TRBV6-2 or TRBV6-3 to TRBJ2-5; TRBD1 aligns across 7 bases. The J segment lost 4 bases and the V segment lost 6 bases, leaving 8 bases of the junction unmatched. CDR1 and CDR2 from the germline V gene are MNHEY and SVGEGT. There are 14 residues in the CDR3. The CDR3 protein is CASRDRTGGETQYF. The CDR3 DNA reads TGTGCCAGCAGGGATAGGACAGGTGGAGAGACCCAGTACTTC.

This clonotype occurred once. The rearrangement links TRBV11-1 to TRBJ2-5, with 9 positions matching TRBD2. The CDR3 length is 16 residues. The J segment lost 1 base and the V segment lost 2 bases, leaving 5 bases of the junction unmatched. The germline V gene has CDR1 SGHAT and CDR2 FQDESV (reference sequence). The CDR3 DNA reads TGTGCCAGCAGCTTACGGACTAGCGTCTTCCAAGAGACCCAGTACTTC. Amino acid sequence: CASSLRTSVFQETQYF.

This sequence joins TRBV30 and TRBJ2-1, with D hard to call. Trimming stripped 0 bases from V and 10 bases from J, with 4 bases between. From germline, CDR1 is GTSNPN and CDR2 SVGIG (reference sequence). The CDR3 consists of 10 residues. The CDR3 nucleotides are TGTGCCTGGAGTGTCAGCGAGCAGTTCTTC. Translating it yields CAWSVSEQFF.

This clonotype has just a few counts. CDR3 amino acids: CASSSEKNTEAFF. The CDR3, as DNA: TGCGCCAGCAGTTCCGAGAAGAACACTGAAGCTTTCTTT. V and J are TRBV10-1 and TRBJ1-1; D is ambiguous. Germline values: CDR1 WNHNN, CDR2 SYGVQD (reference sequence). V gave up 5 bases and J gave up 1 base, with 8 bases separating them. CDR3 length: 13 amino acids.

The V and J genes are TRBV9 and TRBJ2-1, with D uncertain. CDR3 length: 15 amino acids. Trimming stripped 3 bases from V and 6 bases from J, with 16 bases between. In germline, CDR1 is SGDLS, CDR2 YYNGEE. In DNA, the CDR3 is TGTGCCAGCAGCGAGGGCCCCTCTGCTGGCAATGAGCAGTTCTTC. It yields the protein CASSEGPSAGNEQFF.

CDR3 sequence: CASSLDRGADTQYF. As DNA, the CDR3 is TGTGCCAGCAGTCTGGACAGGGGAGCAGATACGCAGTATTTT. This chain links TRBV6-2 or TRBV6-3 with TRBJ2-3; TRBD1 matches 9 bases. The CDR3 sequence is 14 residues long. Germline V gene sequence: CDR1 MNHEY, CDR2 SVGEGT. The V and J ends lost 5 bases and 4 bases, in that order; junction bases with no gene match: 4.

In its sample, this clonotype ranks as large. V is TRBV5-1 and J is TRBJ2-5; tentatively, D is TRBD2 (5 bases). This CDR3 has 14 amino acids. Germline CDR1 and CDR2: SGHRS and YFSETQ. Trimming removed 0 bases at V and 5 bases at J, with 11 bases between. CDR3 sequence (DNA): TGCGCCAGCAGCTTGGAGGCCAGAGGGGAGACCCAGTACTTC. Translation gives CASSLEARGETQYF.

CDR3 residues: CASSLDSGLSGYTF. The CDR3 nucleotides are TGTGCCAGCAGCTTGGATTCAGGGTTAAGTGGCTACACCTTC. This chain uses TRBV5-6 with TRBJ1-2, with D possibly being TRBD1 (5 bases). Germline CDR1 reads SGHDT; CDR2 reads YYEEEE. CDR3 size: 14 residues. Between the trimmed V and J ends, which lost 0 bases and 7 bases, there was a span of 13 bases.

This clonotype ranks as hyperexpanded. The rearrangement joins TRBV12-2 to TRBJ1-4; TRBD1 is taken as the D call from the table, unchecked against the DNA. TRBV12-2 is given as a pseudogene. CDR3 size: 18 residues. CDR3: CASRPLRGREATNEKLFF. The CDR3 nucleotides read TGTGCAAGTCGCCCACTACGGGGCAGGGAGGCAACTAATGAAAAACTGTTTTTT.

The chain joins TRBV20-1 to TRBJ2-3; maybe TRBD2 (5 bases). V was trimmed by 0 bases and J by 1 base, leaving 14 bases between them. Germline V gene sequence: CDR1 DFQATT, CDR2 SNEGSKA (reference sequence). The CDR3 runs 16 residues. The chain's CDR3 is CSARDDRAGGTDTQYF. For the CDR3, the DNA is TGCAGTGCTAGAGATGATCGGGCGGGCGGCACAGATACGCAGTATTTT.

This clonotype was detected only once. The V call is TRBV6-6, the J call TRBJ2-7; unclear D gene. The CDR3 covers 12 residues. In germline, CDR1 is MNHNY, CDR2 SVGAGI (reference sequence). Trimming took off 6 bases at V and 0 bases at J, with 6 bases between the two ends. CDR3 nucleotide sequence: TGTGCCAGCAGGGCAGCCTCCTACGAGCAGTACTTC. It is translated as CASRAASYEQYF.